This TCR beta chain was observed in a study of T cell responses to AZD1222 COVID-19 vaccine. Libraries were prepared by immunoSEQ multiplex PCR; TCRdb keeps only in-frame clonotypes and omits some of them. The sample has about 130,000 clones; approximately 85% are singletons. This clone came up once. The germline V and J ends were trimmed by 1 base and 0 bases, with 14 bases remaining between them. CDR3 length: 17 residues. Germline V lookup: CDR1 MGHRA, CDR2 YSYEKL. The input for sequencing was peripheral blood, taken 28 days after the second AZD1222 dose. J is TRBJ2-3 and V is TRBV4-1; no definite D call. The receptor's source is an adult who received the AZD1222 COVID-19 vaccine. The CDR3 region is CASSQVGLRPSTDTQYF. CDR3 coding DNA: TGCGCCAGCAGCCAAGTCGGGCTCAGGCCCAGCACAGATACGCAGTATTTT.